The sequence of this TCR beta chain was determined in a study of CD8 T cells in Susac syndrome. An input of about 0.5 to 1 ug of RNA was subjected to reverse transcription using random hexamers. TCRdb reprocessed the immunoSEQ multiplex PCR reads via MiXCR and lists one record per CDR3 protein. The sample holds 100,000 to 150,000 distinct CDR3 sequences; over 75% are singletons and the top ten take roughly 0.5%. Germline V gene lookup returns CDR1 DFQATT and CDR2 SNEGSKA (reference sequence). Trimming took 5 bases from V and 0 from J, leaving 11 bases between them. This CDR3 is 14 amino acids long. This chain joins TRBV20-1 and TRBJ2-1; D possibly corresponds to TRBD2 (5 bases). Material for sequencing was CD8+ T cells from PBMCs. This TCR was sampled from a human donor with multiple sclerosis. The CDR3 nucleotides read TGCAGTGCTGGGCCAGCGGACTCCTACAATGAGCAGTTCTTC. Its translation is CSAGPADSYNEQFF.